A selection of T cell receptor beta chains follows, all from one sample in a study of cytomegalovirus exposure and HLA in healthy donors. The data were produced by immunoSEQ multiplex PCR, yet TCRdb's version contains in-frame clones alone and is incomplete. The repertoire holds under 150,000 clones, with around three quarters as singletons. Sequences were obtained from PBMCs. All receptors derive from a man aged 30-40 years in good health and CMV-seropositive. Both conserved end residues are trimmed from each CDR3.

TRBJ2-5 TRBV30 AWSGGQETQY
TRBJ2-1 TRBV5-6 ASRLAGGHYNEQF
TRBJ2-7 TRBV19 ASSLGTEGYEQY
TRBJ1-2 TRBV7-2 ASSPRGAGGSYGYT
TRBJ2-1 TRBV5-1 ASSFKAGATNEQF
TRBJ1-2 TRBV6-5 ASSFSPDSYYGYT
TRBJ2-7 TRBV5-6 ASTWGGGGQY
TRBJ1-5 TRBV10-3 AISDSQGNQPQH
TRBJ2-7 TRBV27 ASSRGSPGEQY
TRBJ2-5 TRBV11-3 ASSSYGTSGYQETQY
TRBJ2-1 TRBV11-3 ASSSGLGDYNEQF
TRBJ2-7 TRBV6-1 ASSEGRGQGYEQY
TRBJ2-7 TRBV15 ATSRGREFYEQY
TRBJ1-1 TRBV6-1 ASSERQNTEAF
TRBJ2-1 TRBV6-1 ASSDLAGGYGEQF
TRBJ1-2 TRBV19 ATLSSWHGYT
TRBJ1-2 TRBV6-1 ASSDGPGTGLLYGYT
TRBJ2-1 TRBV4-3 ASSPGLAGSYNEQF
TRBJ1-6 TRBV7-2 ASKPGVGSSYNSPLH
TRBJ2-7 TRBV2 ASTLNGGQVAYEQY
TRBJ2-7 TRBV7-9 ASSSGTFLWEQY
TRBJ1-1 TRBV7-9 ASSLSFSTEAF
TRBJ2-7 TRBV4-1 ASSIGTGGMGEQY
TRBJ2-7 TRBV7-2 ASSPWTSLGEQY
TRBJ2-1 TRBV9 ASSVGGQPISYNEQF
TRBJ2-1 TRBV7-3 ASSLGPGLAVNNEQF
TRBJ2-3 TRBV25-1 ASTRTGATDTQY
TRBJ2-2 TRBV27 ASSFGFPGGELF
TRBJ2-5 TRBV28 ASSHNRFWTQY
TRBJ1-2 TRBV4-3 ASSLTRMQDGYT
TRBJ1-3 TRBV5-3 ARGTGYSGNTIY
TRBJ1-5 TRBV27 ASSLWSSENQPQH
TRBJ2-1 TRBV19 ASSSGVYNEQF
TRBJ1-1 TRBV7-9 ASSGGRVVAF
TRBJ1-1 TRBV18 AGSPPYGGGTEAF
TRBJ1-4 TRBV28 ASSSLAGAGTNEKLF